This TCR beta chain was found in a study of blood T cells in healthy people across ages. Isolation yielded PBMCs, at least 6 million per sample, in every case. Primed by a sample-barcoded 5' primer and a J-beta primer mix, a second PCR proceeded for roughly 6 to 12 cycles. Template switching added a 12-random-nucleotide identifier to every cDNA molecule. Each CDR3 protein is one row after TCRdb ran MiXCR on the 5' RACE reads. The table lists about 760,000 distinct CDR3 sequences, approximately 60% of them singletons, with around 25% in the top ten. Losses at the gene ends were 5 bases for V and 7 bases for J; bases not matched to a gene: 5. Germline V CDR1 and CDR2: MNHEY, SVGEGT. The CDR3 is made up of 15 amino acids.

Sequenced sample: blood. This receptor was obtained from a man aged 40-50 years in good health. The genes are TRBV6-2 or TRBV6-3 and TRBJ2-5; 15 nucleotides align to TRBD2. CDR3 sequence (DNA): TGTGCCAGCAGTACCCAGGGACTAGCGGGAGGGACCCAGTACTTC. It specifies CASSTQGLAGGTQYF.